This TCR beta chain was identified in a study of technical replicates of blood from a few donors. About this clone itself: Other DNA sequences from this sample encode an identical CDR3 as well.

The CDR3 covers 11 residues. Trimming stripped 1 base from V and 6 bases from J, with 5 bases between. Germline CDR1 reads SGHDT; CDR2 reads YYEEEE. Clones were sequenced by immunoSEQ multiplex PCR, and TCRdb holds only the in-frame ones, with some missing. The sample yields 75,000 to 90,000 clones, more than 85% seen once. Material: T cells isolated from PBMCs. V and J are TRBV5-6 and TRBJ2-7; the D gene is possibly TRBD2 (5 bases). The source of this sequence is a human donor in good health. The CDR3 DNA sequence: TGTGCCAGCAGCTTGAGCGGCGAGCAGTACTTC. Encoded protein: CASSLSGEQYF.